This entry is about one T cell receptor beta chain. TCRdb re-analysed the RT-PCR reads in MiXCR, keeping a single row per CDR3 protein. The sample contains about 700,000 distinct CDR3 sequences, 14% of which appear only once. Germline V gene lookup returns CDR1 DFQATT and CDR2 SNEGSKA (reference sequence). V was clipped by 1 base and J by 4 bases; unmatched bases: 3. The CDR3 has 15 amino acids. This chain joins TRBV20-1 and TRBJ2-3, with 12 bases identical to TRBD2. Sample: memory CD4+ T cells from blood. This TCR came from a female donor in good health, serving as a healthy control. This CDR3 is CSARGASGRADTQYF. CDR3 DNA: TGCAGTGCTAGAGGGGCTAGCGGGAGGGCAGATACGCAGTATTTT.